The 20 T cell receptor beta chains presented below share a single source sample, sequenced in a study of shared clonotypes between healthy human individuals. TCRdb's table, derived via immunoSEQ multiplex PCR, lists solely in-frame clones and lacks some. The sample holds about 640,000 clones, roughly 78% seen once. The sequenced sample consisted of memory CD4+ T cells sorted from blood. Subset described: CD45RA-negative fraction. Every receptor here comes from a woman in her 30s in good health.

The chain links TRBV2 to TRBJ2-2; D assignment may be TRBD1 or TRBD2 (5 bases each). Germline assignment: CDR1 SNHLY and CDR2 FYNNEI. The CDR3 spans 15 residues. Trimming pared 2 bases from V and 5 bases from J, leaving 12 bases between. Written as DNA, the CDR3 is TGTGCCAGCAGTGAAAGTGGGACCTCGACCGGGGAGCTGTTTTTT. Residues: CASSESGTSTGELFF.

V gene TRBV30 combines with J gene TRBJ1-5; the match to TRBD1 covers 7 bases. With V trimmed by 0 bases and J by 5 bases, 7 bases remained unmatched. Germline V lookup: CDR1 GTSNPN, CDR2 SVGIG (reference sequence). The CDR3 contains 15 residues. The CDR3 sequence is CAWSVKQGVYQPQHF. The CDR3 bases are TGTGCCTGGAGTGTAAAGCAGGGGGTTTATCAGCCCCAGCATTTT.

The chain has TRBV4-2 and TRBJ2-5, with TRBD1 matching over 8 bases. Germline V gene sequence: CDR1 LGHNA, CDR2 YNFKEQ. V lost 3 bases to trimming and J lost 5 bases; unmatched junction nucleotides: 11. The CDR3 extends over 16 amino acids. CDR3 residues: CASSQGLQGARETQYF. The CDR3, as DNA: TGTGCCAGCAGCCAGGGGCTTCAGGGGGCTAGGGAGACCCAGTACTTC.

The chain recombines TRBV5-1 with TRBJ2-7, with TRBD2 as a possible D gene (6 bases). Germline CDR1 reads SGHRS; CDR2 reads YFSETQ. V was clipped by 3 bases and J by 6 bases, with 16 bases between them. The CDR3 runs 14 residues. The CDR3 region is CASSSSTSYFEQYF. The CDR3 DNA is TGCGCCAGCAGCTCGTCGACTAGTTACTTCGAGCAGTACTTC.

The chain is built from TRBV28 and TRBJ2-7; D is tentatively TRBD1 or TRBD2 (6 bases each). CDR3 length: 14 residues. Germline CDR1 reads MDHEN; CDR2 reads SYDVKM. The V gene lost 4 bases and the J gene lost 7 bases, with 17 bases spanning the gap. CDR3 DNA: TGTGCCAGCAGTTATGCAACGGGGGCTCAAGAGCAGTACTTC. It encodes CASSYATGAQEQYF.

This chain connects TRBV6-1 to TRBJ2-7; 7 bases are a match to TRBD1. V lost 5 bases, J lost 3 bases, and 10 bases stayed unmatched. CDR1 MNHNS and CDR2 SASEGT come from the germline V gene. The CDR3 spans 15 residues. The CDR3 nucleotides read TGTGCCAGCAGTACGGCCGGGACAGACTTCTACGAGCAGTACTTC. It is translated as CASSTAGTDFYEQYF.

The chain uses TRBV20-1 and TRBJ2-3; TRBD2 matches at 7 bases. The germline V gene has CDR1 DFQATT and CDR2 SNEGSKA (reference sequence). This CDR3 has 11 residues. Losses at the gene ends were 6 bases for V and 6 bases for J; bases not matched to a gene: 3. The CDR3 DNA reads as TGCAGTGCGCCCGGGAGGGATACGCAGTATTTT. Its translation: CSAPGRDTQYF.

This clone has a count of ten or more. The chain is built from TRBV7-2 and TRBJ2-1, with 9 bases lining up with TRBD2. Germline V gives CDR1 SGHTA, CDR2 FQGNSA. The CDR3 totals 12 residues. V shed 3 bases, J shed 11 bases, and the junction held 2 bases outside the gene matches. The DNA of the CDR3 is TGTGCCAGCAGCTTTTCTAGCGGGAAGCAGTTCTTC. It yields the protein CASSFSSGKQFF.

A single count supports this clone. The V call is TRBV7-2, the J call TRBJ1-2; D perhaps matches TRBD1 (6 bases). V was trimmed by 3 bases and J by 6 bases, leaving 11 bases between them. The CDR3 sequence is 13 residues long. Germline assignment: CDR1 SGHTA and CDR2 FQGNSA. The CDR3 is CASSFDRQNGYTF. In DNA, the CDR3 is TGTGCCAGCAGCTTTGACAGGCAGAATGGCTACACCTTC.

This clone has more than one count but fewer than ten. This chain links TRBV28 with TRBJ1-5; D remains ambiguous. V lost 6 bases, J lost 12 bases, and 15 bases lay in between. Germline lookup yields CDR1 MDHEN and CDR2 SYDVKM. The CDR3 loop spans 12 amino acids. The DNA for the CDR3 is TGTGCCAGCAGATCGGTCCCGGGAGGCCAGCATTTT. Translation gives CASRSVPGGQHF.

J is TRBJ2-7 and V is TRBV5-1; TRBD2 aligns across 7 bases. The germline V gene encodes CDR1 SGHRS and CDR2 YFSETQ. This CDR3 spans 13 amino acids. The junction had 7 bases not matched to a gene; V was cut back by 4 bases and J by 6 bases. The CDR3 sequence: CASSPRESSEQYF. CDR3 in DNA: TGCGCCAGCAGCCCGCGGGAGAGCTCCGAGCAGTACTTC.

This chain joins TRBV19 and TRBJ2-5; D might be TRBD1 (5 bases). Per germline, CDR1 LNHDA and CDR2 SQIVND (reference sequence). V was cut by 6 bases and J by 3 bases, with 11 bases left in between. This CDR3 has 13 residues. The CDR3 DNA is TGTGCCAGTAGAAAGACAGATAAAGAGACCCAGTACTTC. This gives the protein CASRKTDKETQYF. Full variable domain (remainder filled in from reference TRBV19 and TRBJ2-5): DGGITQSPKYLFRKEGQNVTLSCEQNLNHDAMYWYRQDPGQGLRLIYYSQIVNDFQKGDIAEGYSVSREKKESFPLTVTSAQKNPTAFYLCASRKTDKETQYFGPGTRLLVL.

The chain has TRBV30 and TRBJ1-6; D remains unclear. The CDR3 runs 15 residues. The germline V and J ends were trimmed by 2 bases and 13 bases, with 21 bases remaining between them. Germline CDR1 is GTSNPN and CDR2 is SVGIG (reference sequence). Here the CDR3 reads CAWSLQGPGLAPLHF. The CDR3, as DNA: TGTGCCTGGAGTTTGCAAGGACCAGGTCTGGCTCCCCTCCACTTT.

The chain couples TRBV27 to TRBJ2-7, with 8 bases matching TRBD2. This CDR3 has 15 amino acids. V lost 2 bases to trimming and J lost 5 bases; unmatched junction nucleotides: 8. Per the germline V gene, CDR1 is MNHEY and CDR2 is SMNVEV (reference sequence). CDR3 sequence: CASSLLRGRNNEQYF. In DNA, the CDR3 is TGTGCCAGCAGTTTACTACGCGGGAGGAACAACGAGCAGTACTTC.

The CDR3 coding sequence is TGTGCCAGCAGCACTCCCCCGAGGGACTACGAGCAGTACTTC. Its protein product is CASSTPPRDYEQYF. The chain couples TRBV21-1 to TRBJ2-7; no check of the table's D call, TRBD2, against the DNA was made. TRBV21-1 is noted as a pseudogene. The CDR3 has 14 amino acids.

This chain joins TRBV20-1 and TRBJ1-4; D is unresolved. This CDR3 spans 8 amino acids. Germline lookup yields CDR1 DFQATT and CDR2 SNEGSKA (reference sequence). The V end was cut by 3 bases, the J end by 17 bases, with 7 bases between. The CDR3 coding sequence is TGCAGTGCTAGCCCAAGATTTTTT. Its translation is CSASPRFF.

The chain combines TRBV4-1 with TRBJ2-7; D might be TRBD2 (5 bases). V shed 1 base and J shed 3 bases, with 10 bases lying between them. CDR1 is MGHRA and CDR2 is YSYEKL in the germline V gene. The CDR3 is made up of 14 amino acids. The CDR3: CASSQGTGYYEQYF. CDR3 DNA: TGCGCCAGCAGCCAAGGGACGGGATACTACGAGCAGTACTTC.

The genes are TRBV2 and TRBJ1-5; D is unresolved. The CDR3 consists of 15 residues. Germline V CDR1 and CDR2: SNHLY, FYNNEI. The V end lost 3 bases, the J end lost 0 bases, and 9 bases lay between the germline ends. The CDR3 bases are TGTGCCAGCAGTGATAGGGAATTTAGCAATCAGCCCCAGCATTTT. It translates to CASSDREFSNQPQHF.

This clone was found a few times. The chain combines TRBV2 with TRBJ2-3; either TRBD1 or TRBD2 may fit D (5 bases each). CDR1 is SNHLY, CDR2 FYNNEI, per germline. The CDR3 loop spans 15 amino acids. Trimming pared 3 bases from V and 0 bases from J, leaving 10 bases between. CDR3 nucleotide sequence: TGTGCCAGCAGTGAGGGACCGACAAGCACAGATACGCAGTATTTT. Its translation: CASSEGPTSTDTQYF. Based on the CDR3 plus reference TRBV2 and TRBJ2-3, the full variable domain is EPEVTQTPSHQVTQMGQEVILRCVPISNHLYFYWYRQILGQKVEFLVSFYNNEISEKSEIFDDQFSVERPDGSNFTLKIRSTKLEDSAMYFCASSEGPTSTDTQYFGPGTRLTVL.

The table lists this clone with a count of one. The chain carries TRBV7-2 and TRBJ2-6; 7 bases align to TRBD1. The V and J ends lost 5 bases and 0 bases, in that order; junction bases with no gene match: 13. The germline V gene has CDR1 SGHTA and CDR2 FQGNSA. This CDR3 is 19 amino acids long. The CDR3 loop is CASSRSAGTVISGANVLTF. CDR3 bases: TGTGCCAGCAGCCGCAGCGCCGGGACAGTGATCTCTGGGGCCAACGTCCTGACTTTC.